This T cell receptor beta chain is from a study of Graves' ophthalmopathy and Graves' hyperthyroidism. Notes on the study in general: Blood also harbored most expanded thyroid clonotypes above 0.001 frequency. The model forecast ophthalmopathy progression, reaching under 71% sensitivity and less than 75% specificity.

A word on this clonotype: Its antigen is as yet unknown.

The ends were cut back, 5 bases at V and 1 base at J, with 20 bases in the middle. CDR1 is SQVTM, CDR2 ANQGSEA, per germline. The CDR3 consists of 16 residues. CDR3 regions of TCR beta were amplified from RNA transcripts. An initial RT-PCR round employing HTBI primers preceded a second-round multiplex PCR. From the multiplex PCR reads, TCRdb called clonotypes with MiXCR, one entry per CDR3 protein. The data contain about 590,000 distinct CDR3 sequences, 35% to 45% of them seen just once; the ten biggest clones take up roughly 4.5%. Hyperthyroidism in these 18- to 65-year-old patients was newly diagnosed, lasting under 2 months.

V gene TRBV29-1 combines with J gene TRBJ1-1, with TRBD1 as a possible D gene (6 bases). The receptor was derived from an adult man with Graves' hyperthyroidism. Source material: peripheral blood or thyroid tissue (not recorded which). The CDR3 here is CSVTPQGRIPNTEAFF. The CDR3 region has the DNA TGCAGCGTTACCCCACAGGGAAGGATCCCGAACACTGAAGCTTTCTTT.